This TCR beta chain was identified in a study of T cell responses to AZD1222 COVID-19 vaccine. Findings and limits, study-wide: Scientists sampled the repertoires only once the peak T cell response had passed.

The protocol was immunoSEQ multiplex PCR, while the TCRdb copy is restricted to in-frame clones and leaves out a portion. This sample has roughly 91,000 clones, with about 90% found just once. In regard to this clone: Its specificity is not known.

There are 13 residues in the CDR3. The V and J ends lost 5 bases and 8 bases respectively, with 15 bases between them. From germline, CDR1 is MNHEY and CDR2 SMNVEV (reference sequence). The J gene is TRBJ1-1, the V gene TRBV27; no firm D call. The sequences come from peripheral blood, collected on day 0 of AZD1222 vaccination. The clonotype originates from an adult in good health. The CDR3 DNA is TGTGCCAGCAGTCCTACTTCGGTGTCGGAAGCTTTCTTT. Amino acid sequence: CASSPTSVSEAFF.